The sequence of this T cell receptor (beta chain) was determined in a study of Ad26.COV2.S vaccination and SARS-CoV-2 variants. For the study at large: The donor participated in the COV1001 trial, in its Ad26.COV2.S arm. The authors gave Ad26.COV2.S intramuscularly, either once or twice 56 days apart.

Germline CDR1 MDHEN, CDR2 SYDVKM. This CDR3 spans 15 amino acids. Trimming removed 5 bases from V and 1 base from J; junction bases left unmatched: 6. Study results and caveats: Those who received vaccine or placebo ended up with similar non-spike TCR breadth. Spike-specific TCR breadth was greater after Ad26.COV2.S than placebo.

In the case of this clone: The antigen is unknown.

Described treatment: 15 to 20 received Ad26.COV2.S at low or high dose, single or two shots; about five received placebo; per-sample allocation not given. Vaccine and placebo recipients were sampled on day 63 after the first injection. Sequenced by immunoSEQ multiplex PCR; TCRdb stores in-frame clones only, minus some. The sample consists of more than 300,000 clones, more than 85% of them appearing once. Sequenced here: peripheral blood, sampled in a trial of Ad26.COV2.S vaccine versus placebo. This sequence was found in a person aged 18-65 years who received the Ad26.COV2.S COVID-19 vaccine or a placebo. The chain recombines TRBV28 with TRBJ2-7; 9 bases map to TRBD2. The CDR3 here is CASSRIAGDSYEQYF. Here the CDR3 DNA reads TGTGCCAGCAGTCGCATAGCGGGAGATTCCTACGAGCAGTACTTC.